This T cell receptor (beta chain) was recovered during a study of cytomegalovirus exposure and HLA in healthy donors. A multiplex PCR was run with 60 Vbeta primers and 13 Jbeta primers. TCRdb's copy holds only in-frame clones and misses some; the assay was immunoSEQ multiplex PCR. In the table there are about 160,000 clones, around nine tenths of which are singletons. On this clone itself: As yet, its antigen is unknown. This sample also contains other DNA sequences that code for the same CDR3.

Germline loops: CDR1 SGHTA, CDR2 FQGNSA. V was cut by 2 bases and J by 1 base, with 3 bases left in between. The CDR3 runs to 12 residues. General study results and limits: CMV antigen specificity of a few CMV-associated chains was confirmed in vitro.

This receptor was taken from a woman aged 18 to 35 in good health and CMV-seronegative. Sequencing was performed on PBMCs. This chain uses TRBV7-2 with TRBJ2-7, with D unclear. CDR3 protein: CASSLSSYEQYF. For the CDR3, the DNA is TGTGCCAGCAGCTTATCGTCCTACGAGCAGTACTTC.